The 17 T cell receptor beta chains listed next were all sequenced from one sample in a study of PD-1 blockade in classical Hodgkin lymphoma. This table comes from immunoSEQ multiplex PCR, and its TCRdb copy is limited to in-frame clones, with some not included. The sample has 100,000 or so clones; about 89% are singletons. All trial patients relapsed after autologous stem cell transplantation. The material sequenced was peripheral blood mononuclear cells (PBMCs), taken before the second cycle of nivolumab. These receptor sequences come from a human donor with classical Hodgkin lymphoma.

The V call is TRBV29-1, the J call TRBJ2-7; no clear D gene. Germline assignment: CDR1 SQVTM and CDR2 ANQGSEA. Trimming pared 1 base from V and 2 bases from J, leaving 15 bases between. The CDR3 runs to 15 residues. Here the CDR3 reads CSVEVGSSSTYEQYF. In DNA form, the CDR3 reads TGCAGCGTTGAAGTAGGGTCGAGTTCCACCTACGAGCAGTACTTC.

The genes are TRBV9 and TRBJ2-1; D may be TRBD1 (6 bases). Trimming stripped 4 bases from V and 7 bases from J, with 21 bases between. This CDR3 is built from 16 residues. The germline V gene encodes CDR1 SGDLS and CDR2 YYNGEE. The DNA of the CDR3 is TGTGCCAGCAGCCCCGGCGGACAGAGAACTAAAAATGAGCAGTTCTTC. Translated: CASSPGGQRTKNEQFF.

V usage is TRBV12-5 and J usage is TRBJ2-7; perhaps TRBD1 as D (5 bases). Germline CDR1 is LGHNT and CDR2 is FRNRAP. The length of the CDR3 is 13 residues. V lost 5 bases and J lost 2, with 10 bases in between. CDR3 loop: CASGTGGPYEQYF. The CDR3 bases are TGTGCTAGTGGTACAGGTGGACCCTACGAGCAGTACTTC.

The chain is built from TRBV6-4 and TRBJ2-1; D is perhaps TRBD1 (7 bases). Germline loops: CDR1 MRHNA, CDR2 SNTAGT. V lost 5 bases and J 13 bases, leaving 18 bases between the germline ends. The CDR3 loop spans 13 amino acids. This CDR3 reads CASSLEQGGHQFF. CDR3 sequence (DNA): TGTGCCAGCAGTTTGGAGCAGGGGGGACACCAGTTCTTC.

This chain connects TRBV2 to TRBJ2-7; the D gene is possibly TRBD2 (7 bases). CDR3 size: 14 residues. The V and J ends lost 7 bases and 2 bases respectively, with 15 bases between them. The V gene's germline CDR1 is SNHLY and CDR2 FYNNEI. The CDR3 sequence: CASKNRGGAYEQYF. In DNA, the CDR3 is TGTGCCAGCAAAAATAGGGGGGGAGCCTACGAGCAGTACTTC.

The chain has TRBV28 and TRBJ1-2, with 10 bases lining up with TRBD1. The CDR3 extends over 16 amino acids. V shed 3 bases and J 6 bases; nucleotides not matched to a gene: 10. Germline V gives CDR1 MDHEN, CDR2 SYDVKM. The chain's CDR3 is CASSLTISDRGHGYTF. The CDR3 DNA reads TGTGCCAGCAGTTTGACCATTTCAGACAGGGGGCATGGCTACACCTTC.

This clone was picked up a small number of times. The chain carries TRBV18 and TRBJ1-1; the D is unclear. The V gene's germline CDR1 is KGHSH and CDR2 LQKENI. V lost 8 bases to trimming and J lost 3 bases, with 13 bases between them. CDR3 size: 13 residues. The CDR3 nucleotides are TGTGCCAGCCAATCGGGTTATGACACTGAAGCTTTCTTT. It codes for CASQSGYDTEAFF. Full variable domain (remainder filled in from reference TRBV18 and TRBJ1-1): NAGVMQNPRHLVRRRGQEARLRCSPMKGHSHVYWYRQLPEEGLKFMVYLQKENIIDESGMPKERFSAEFPKEGPSILRIQQVVRGDSAAYFCASQSGYDTEAFFGQGTRLTVV.

The rearrangement joins TRBV7-9 to TRBJ1-5; D unclear. Germline lookup yields CDR1 SEHNR and CDR2 FQNEAQ (reference sequence). The CDR3 loop spans 12 amino acids. V lost 5 bases and J 7 bases, leaving 9 bases between the germline ends. The chain's CDR3 is CASSQVGQPQHF. The DNA of the CDR3 is TGTGCCAGCAGCCAAGTTGGGCAGCCCCAGCATTTT.

The V and J genes are TRBV19 and TRBJ1-3; D might be TRBD1 (5 bases). The V and J ends lost 9 bases and 0 bases respectively, with 15 bases between them. The germline V gene encodes CDR1 LNHDA and CDR2 SQIVND (reference sequence). The CDR3 is 15 amino acids. This chain's CDR3 is CASAPGPHSGNTIYF. CDR3 DNA: TGTGCCAGCGCTCCGGGACCGCACTCTGGAAACACCATATATTTT.

The J gene is TRBJ2-6, the V gene TRBV30, with 9 bases fitting TRBD1. The trim removed 2 bases at V and 4 bases at J, leaving 6 bases unmatched. CDR1 and CDR2 (germline): GTSNPN, SVGIG (reference sequence). This CDR3 is 16 amino acids long. CDR3 in DNA: TGTGCCTGGAGTAGGGACAGGGTTCCCGGGGCCAACGTCCTGACTTTC. Residues: CAWSRDRVPGANVLTF.

The chain couples TRBV6-6 to TRBJ2-2; perhaps TRBD2 as D (6 bases). The CDR3 is made up of 12 amino acids. Trimming shortened V by 11 bases and J by 3 bases, and 10 bases separated the two germline ends. Per germline, CDR1 MNHNY and CDR2 SVGAGI (reference sequence). The CDR3 loop reads CAAVADTGELFF. The CDR3 region has the DNA TGTGCCGCGGTAGCGGACACCGGGGAGCTGTTTTTT.

V usage is TRBV28 and J usage is TRBJ2-7, with D unresolved. The germline gives CDR1 MDHEN, CDR2 SYDVKM. V lost 2 bases and J 6 bases, leaving 5 bases between the germline ends. The CDR3 consists of 11 residues. Here the CDR3 reads CASSLGGEQYF. The CDR3 DNA sequence: TGTGCCAGCAGTTTAGGTGGCGAGCAGTACTTC.

The chain is built from TRBV4-1 and TRBJ2-4; possibly TRBD2 for D (6 bases). Trimming stripped 4 bases from V and 8 bases from J, with 18 bases between. The germline V gene encodes CDR1 MGHRA and CDR2 YSYEKL. This CDR3 has 15 amino acids. The CDR3 is CASSLPGTLADIQYF. The CDR3 DNA is TGCGCCAGCAGCCTTCCCGGGACTTTGGCTGACATTCAGTACTTC.

This chain connects TRBV7-2 to TRBJ2-3; D is possibly TRBD1 (6 bases). V was cut by 8 bases and J by 2 bases, with 11 bases left in between. The CDR3 runs 13 residues. Germline values: CDR1 SGHTA, CDR2 FQGNSA. DNA for the CDR3: TGTGCCAGCCTTGCAGGGGTCACAGATACGCAGTATTTT. It translates to CASLAGVTDTQYF.

This clone appeared once. The CDR3 is CASSYLPSTDTQYF. The CDR3 coding sequence is TGTGCCAGCAGTTACTTACCTAGCACAGATACGCAGTATTTT. The rearrangement uses TRBV6-5 and TRBJ2-3; D gene uncertain. Germline V CDR1 and CDR2: MNHEY, SVGAGI. Trimming cost V 1 base and J 0 bases, with 5 bases left between them. The CDR3 is 14 residues long.

The chain has TRBV19 and TRBJ2-2; weak D call: TRBD1 (6 bases). Germline CDR1 and CDR2: LNHDA and SQIVND (reference sequence). CDR3 size: 14 residues. The germline V and J ends were trimmed by 5 bases and 4 bases, with 11 bases remaining between them. Written as DNA, the CDR3 is TGTGCCAGTAGTCTAGGACAGCTCACCGGGGAGCTGTTTTTT. The encoded protein is CASSLGQLTGELFF.

The chain joins TRBV28 to TRBJ1-5, with TRBD1 identical over 8 bases. The CDR3 contains 16 residues. After removal of 3 bases from V and 7 bases from J, the junction contained 11 bases not matched to a gene. The germline gives CDR1 MDHEN, CDR2 SYDVKM. CDR3 sequence reads: CASSLGGTGFKQPQHF. The CDR3 nucleotides read TGTGCCAGCAGTTTGGGGGGGACAGGTTTTAAGCAGCCCCAGCATTTT. Full variable domain (missing parts from reference TRBV28 and TRBJ1-5): DVKVTQSSRYLVKRTGEKVFLECVQDMDHENMFWYRQDPGLGLRLIYFSYDVKMKEKGDIPEGYSVSREKKERFSLILESASTNQTSMYLCASSLGGTGFKQPQHFGDGTRLSIL.